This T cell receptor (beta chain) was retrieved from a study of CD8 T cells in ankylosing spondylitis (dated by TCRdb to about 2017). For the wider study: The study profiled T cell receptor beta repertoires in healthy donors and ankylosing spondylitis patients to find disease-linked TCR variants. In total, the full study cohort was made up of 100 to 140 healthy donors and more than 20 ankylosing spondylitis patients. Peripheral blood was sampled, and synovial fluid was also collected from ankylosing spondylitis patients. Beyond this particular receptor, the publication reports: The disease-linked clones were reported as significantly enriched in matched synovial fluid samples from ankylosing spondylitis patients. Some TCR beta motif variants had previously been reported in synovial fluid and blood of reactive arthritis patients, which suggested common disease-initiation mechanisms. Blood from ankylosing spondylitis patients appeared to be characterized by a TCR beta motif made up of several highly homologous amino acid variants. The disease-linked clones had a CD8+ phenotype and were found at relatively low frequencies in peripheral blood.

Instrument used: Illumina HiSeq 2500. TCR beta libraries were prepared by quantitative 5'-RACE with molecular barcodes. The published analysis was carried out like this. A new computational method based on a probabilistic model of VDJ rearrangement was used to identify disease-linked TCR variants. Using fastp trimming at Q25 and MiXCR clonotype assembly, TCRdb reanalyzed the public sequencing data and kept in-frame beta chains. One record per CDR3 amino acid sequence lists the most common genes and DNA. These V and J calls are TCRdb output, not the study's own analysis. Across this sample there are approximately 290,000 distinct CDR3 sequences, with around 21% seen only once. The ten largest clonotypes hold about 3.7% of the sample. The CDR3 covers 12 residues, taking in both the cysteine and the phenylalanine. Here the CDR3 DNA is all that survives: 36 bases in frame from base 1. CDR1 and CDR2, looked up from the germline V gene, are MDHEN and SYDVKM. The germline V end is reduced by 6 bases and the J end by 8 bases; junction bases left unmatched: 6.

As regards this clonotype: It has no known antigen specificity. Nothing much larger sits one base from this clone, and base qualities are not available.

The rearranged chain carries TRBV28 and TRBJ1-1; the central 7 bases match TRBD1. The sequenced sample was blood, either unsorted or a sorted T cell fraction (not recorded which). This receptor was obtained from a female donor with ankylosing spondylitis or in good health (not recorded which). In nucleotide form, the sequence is TGTGCCAGCAGCCTACAGGGGCGGGAAGCTTTCTTT. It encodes CASSLQGREAFF.